The clone carrying this TCR beta chain was picked up many times. In the original workflow: By means of reference gene primer amplification, nucleated cell counts were estimated. Profiled with immunoSEQ multiplex PCR; TCRdb holds only in-frame clones, not every one. Clonal size and the V and J genes are those of that table, whereas D and trimming came from the DNA. In the table there are approximately 160,000 clones, roughly 88% of which are singletons. This specimen belongs to a study of blood T cell repertoires in COVID-19. As for the study in general: From the United States, Italy and Spain came samples of acute and convalescent COVID-19. PBMCs, B-cell-depleted T cells, or T cells were the source of the cDNA or gDNA that made up the material.

This CDR3 comprises 14 residues. Germline V gives CDR1 SGHRS, CDR2 YFSETQ. V lost 3 bases to trimming and J lost 3 bases; unmatched junction nucleotides: 2. This sequence originates from a man aged 55 to 69 who had recovered from COVID-19. This rearrangement joins TRBV5-1 to TRBJ1-1; 10 bases match TRBD1. The sequencing sample was made of peripheral blood. The CDR3 DNA follows: TGCGCCAGCAGCTGGGGACAGGGGTACACTGAAGCTTTCTTT. This gives the protein CASSWGQGYTEAFF. Filled out from reference TRBV5-1 and TRBJ1-1, the complete variable domain reads KAGVTQTPRYLIKTRGQQVTLSCSPISGHRSVSWYQQTPGQGLQFLFEYFSETQRNKGNFPGRFSGRQFSNSRSEMNVSTLELGDSALYLCASSWGQGYTEAFFGQGTRLTVV.